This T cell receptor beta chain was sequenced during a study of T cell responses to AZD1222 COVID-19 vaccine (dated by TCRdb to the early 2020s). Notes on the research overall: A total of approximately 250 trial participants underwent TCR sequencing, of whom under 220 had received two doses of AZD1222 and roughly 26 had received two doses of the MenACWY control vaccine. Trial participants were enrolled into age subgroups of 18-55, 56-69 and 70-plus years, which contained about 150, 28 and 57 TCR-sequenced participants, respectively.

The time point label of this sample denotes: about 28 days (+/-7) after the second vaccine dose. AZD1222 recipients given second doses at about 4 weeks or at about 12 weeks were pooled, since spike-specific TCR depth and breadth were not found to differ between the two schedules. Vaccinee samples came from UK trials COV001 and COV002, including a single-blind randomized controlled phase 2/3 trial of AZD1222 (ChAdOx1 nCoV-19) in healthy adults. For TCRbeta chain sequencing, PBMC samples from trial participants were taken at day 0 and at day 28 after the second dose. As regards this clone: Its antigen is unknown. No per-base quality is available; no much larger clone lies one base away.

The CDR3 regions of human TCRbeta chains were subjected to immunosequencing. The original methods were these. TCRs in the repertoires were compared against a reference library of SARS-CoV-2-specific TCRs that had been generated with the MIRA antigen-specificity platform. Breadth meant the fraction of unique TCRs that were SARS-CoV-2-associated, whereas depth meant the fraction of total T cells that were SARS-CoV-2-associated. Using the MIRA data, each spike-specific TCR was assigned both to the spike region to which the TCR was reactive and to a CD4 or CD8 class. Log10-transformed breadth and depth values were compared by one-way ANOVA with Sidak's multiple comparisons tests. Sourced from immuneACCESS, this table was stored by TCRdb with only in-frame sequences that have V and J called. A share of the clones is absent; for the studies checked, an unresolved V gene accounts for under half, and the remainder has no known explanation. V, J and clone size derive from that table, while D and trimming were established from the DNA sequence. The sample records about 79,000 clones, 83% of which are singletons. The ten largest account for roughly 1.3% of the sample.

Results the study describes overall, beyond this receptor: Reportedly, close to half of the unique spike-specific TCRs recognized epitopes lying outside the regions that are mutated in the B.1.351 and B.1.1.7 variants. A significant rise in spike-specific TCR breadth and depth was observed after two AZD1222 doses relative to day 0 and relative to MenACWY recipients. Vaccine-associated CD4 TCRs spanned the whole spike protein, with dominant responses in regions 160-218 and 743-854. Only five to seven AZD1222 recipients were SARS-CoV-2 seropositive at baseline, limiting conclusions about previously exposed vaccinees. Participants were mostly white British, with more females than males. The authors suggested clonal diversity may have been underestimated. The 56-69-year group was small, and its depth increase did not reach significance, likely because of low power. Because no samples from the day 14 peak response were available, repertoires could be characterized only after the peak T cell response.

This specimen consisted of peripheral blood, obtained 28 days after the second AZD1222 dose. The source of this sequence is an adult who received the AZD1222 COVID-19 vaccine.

The CDR3 region: CASSVQAGGTGELFF. The sequenced DNA is TGTGCCAGCAGCGTTCAGGCGGGAGGTACCGGGGAGCTGTTTTTT. The chain was built from TRBV9 and TRBJ2-2; 8 of the junction bases match TRBD2. Reading the germline V gene gives CDR1 SGDLS and CDR2 YYNGEE. From cysteine to phenylalanine, the CDR3 is 15 amino acids long. Only CDR3 DNA is held: 45 bases, read in frame from base 1. The germline V end is reduced by 2 bases and the J end by 5 bases; junction bases left unmatched: 5.